This TCR beta chain was identified during a study of beta chain features in type 1 diabetes (dated by TCRdb to the late 2010s). A note on the overall study: No differences in mean age, gender distribution, total cell number or subset yield were found between patients and healthy donors. Across all samples, almost 110 million sorted cells were examined, and cell number per subset correlated strongly with RNA yield. In the study, TCRB repertoires of sorted circulating CD4+ T cell subsets from recently diagnosed type 1 diabetes patients were compared with those of matched healthy donors. Regulatory and stem cell-like memory subsets were isolated from only 8 patients and roughly 8 healthy donors, whereas naive and central memory subsets came from all 28 donors.

Of note for this clone: What antigen it recognizes has not been identified. No base quality information exists; no much larger clone differs at one position.

Each donor gave one peripheral blood draw, approximately 120 mL on average, collected into heparinised tubes. Naive, central memory, regulatory and stem cell-like memory CD4+ T cells were sorted on a BD FACSAria II using a panel including CD45RO, CCR7, CD25, CD127, CD95 and CD27. All sorted populations exceeded 95% purity. PBMCs were isolated immediately by Lymphoprep density gradient centrifugation and stained directly without culture. To minimize batch effects, samples were stained and sorted in pairs, one healthy donor with one patient per experiment. The entire isolated RNA was reverse transcribed using the High Capacity cDNA Reverse Transcription Kit, and thus expressed TCRB transcripts were sequenced. Naive, central memory and regulatory T cell samples underwent deep immunoSEQ sequencing, averaging roughly 3.5 million total reads per sample. After sorted cells were lysed in RLT buffer, RNA was extracted with DNase-treated RNeasy Micro or Mini kits, with the choice depending on cell number. Each cell subset was processed separately to prevent cross-contamination, with patient and healthy donor samples processed together. The immunoSEQ multiplex PCR was used to amplify TCRB sequences from cDNA, yielding 87-bp fragments that span the CDR3 region. Amplicons were sequenced on the Illumina HiSeq platform. On the authors' methods: PCR bias was computationally corrected using synthetic template baselines, reads within Hamming distance 2 were collapsed, and singletons that could not be merged were discarded. By aligning reads against IMGT, V, D and J genes, CDR3 length, and insertions or deletions at six rearrangement sites were assigned. Within each subset, clonotype counts were normalized to sorted cell number, after which true diversity and Gini coefficients were computed with the tcR R package. The overlap coefficient, calculated on TCRB nucleotide sequences, was used to quantify repertoire sharing. TCRdb limited this immuneACCESS table to in-frame rearrangements with V and J called. A share of clones is missing; checked studies link under half to unresolved V genes, and the rest is unexplained. The V and J calls and clone size are taken from that table; D and trimming were inferred from the DNA. The sample table shows 28,000 or so clones, and approximately 64% are seen once. The ten biggest clones cover over 2% of the sample.

Here is what the overall study found, with its caveats: Fewer insertions and more nucleotide deletions at VDJ recombination sites were observed in patients with type 1 diabetes, implying thymic rearrangement abnormalities. A moderate but significant shortening of TCRB CDR3 length was observed in type 1 diabetes patients in all four CD4+ subsets. Because cDNA rather than genomic DNA was sequenced, highly expressing activated cells could have been over-represented, although no difference in activation and CD3 levels was found between groups. Only small numbers of individuals were included in the HLA sub-analyses, which left unresolved whether HLA type had any influence on TCRB rearrangement. Naive, central memory and regulatory TCRB repertoires appeared to be more similar among patients than among healthy donors. PCR may preferentially amplify shorter templates, but because patient and control samples were amplified and corrected together, any resulting skew would affect both groups equally.

The junction shows trimming of 1 base on V and 5 bases on J, and the gene matches do not reach 6 bases of it. The CDR3, cysteine through phenylalanine, is 15 amino acids long. Only CDR3 DNA is held: 45 bases, read in frame from base 1. CDR1 SGHRS and CDR2 YFSETQ were looked up in the germline V gene. The clonotype was recovered from a woman aged 30 to 39 with type 1 diabetes. Sequencing was carried out using Tregs from blood. The cell subset or site label here, explained by the study, means: regulatory CD4+ T cells. This receptor chain uses TRBV5-1 and TRBJ1-5, with 7 middle bases fitting TRBD1. The CDR3 protein sequence reads: CASSLTGAVDQPQHF. The DNA sequence is as follows: TGCGCCAGCAGCTTGACAGGGGCCGTCGATCAGCCCCAGCATTTT.